This T cell receptor beta chain was profiled in a study of response to subunit inactivated influenza vaccine. Study conclusions and caveats: The authors suggested that every seasonal influenza vaccination recruits few new T cells.

This clonotype was picked up a small number of times. The target antigen is unknown. TCRdb re-derived calls from the RT-PCR reads in MiXCR, one entry per CDR3 protein. The data show about 300,000 distinct CDR3 sequences, around a fifth seen once. Per germline, CDR1 MDHEN and CDR2 SYDVKM. Deletions cut 6 bases from V and 2 bases from J, with 16 bases between. This CDR3 has 15 residues. The receptor's source is a man aged 50 to 69 who received an inactivated influenza vaccine. This rearrangement joins TRBV28 to TRBJ2-5; D might be TRBD1 or TRBD2, each matching 5 bases. The sequences come from PBMCs from blood, collected about 20 months after vaccination. CDR3 in amino acids: CASRGRGGGQETQYF. The CDR3, as DNA: TGTGCCAGCAGGGGGCGTGGAGGCGGACAAGAGACCCAGTACTTC.